This entry lists 12 T cell receptor beta chains sequenced from one sample in a study of immune heterogeneity within non-small cell lung tumors. For each sample, template was around 650 ng of bulk tumor genomic DNA. Surgery yielded several widely spaced biopsies per primary tumor. Patients underwent curative surgery for non-small cell lung cancer (untreated and newly diagnosed). CDR3 of TCR beta was amplified by multiplex PCR that used 32 V and 13 J primers. TCRdb independently ran MiXCR on the multiplex PCR reads; one entry per CDR3 protein. The sample consists of about 1,200 distinct CDR3 sequences, around half of them appearing once. Material for sequencing was lung tumor tissue. These receptors originate from a man in his sixties with non-small cell lung cancer.

The chain links TRBV5-5 to TRBJ2-1; the D is unclear. This CDR3 spans 14 amino acids. Trimming pared 0 bases from V and 0 bases from J, leaving 4 bases between. Per the germline V gene, CDR1 is SGHKS and CDR2 is YYEKEE (reference sequence). The CDR3 DNA follows: TGTGCCAGCAGCTTGGCTAGCTCCTACAATGAGCAGTTCTTC. Translated, it gives CASSLASSYNEQFF.

This clonotype came up a few times. The chain uses TRBV6-1 and TRBJ1-1; D is unresolved. The CDR3 covers 10 residues. Trimming pared 5 bases from V and 5 bases from J, leaving 3 bases between. Germline CDR1 and CDR2: MNHNS and SASEGT. The CDR3 loop is CASSRTEAFF. The CDR3 DNA reads TGTGCCAGCAGTAGGACTGAAGCTTTCTTT.

The chain recombines TRBV6-9 with TRBJ2-7, with 8 bases fitting TRBD2. This CDR3 has 19 amino acids. CDR1 MNHGY and CDR2 SVAAGI come from the germline V gene. Trimming cost V 2 bases and J 6 bases; bases outside gene matches: 21. CDR3 residues: CASSYPTTLAALALFEQYV. CDR3 nucleotides: TGTGCCAGCAGTTATCCGACGACACTAGCGGCCTTGGCCCTTTTCGAGCAGTACGTC.

CDR3 in amino acids: CASSPRGESPLHF. The CDR3 DNA reads TGTGCCAGCAGCCCAAGGGGGGAGTCACCCCTCCACTTT. This sequence joins TRBV7-9 and TRBJ1-6; a weak D match, TRBD1 (6 bases). The germline gives CDR1 SEHNR, CDR2 FQNEAQ (reference sequence). The V gene lost 5 bases and the J gene lost 10 bases, with 12 bases spanning the gap. The CDR3 sequence is 13 residues long.

Only a few counts were recorded for this clonotype. This chain connects TRBV29-1 to TRBJ2-1; the D gene is possibly TRBD1 (5 bases). This CDR3 is built from 16 residues. Germline V CDR1 and CDR2: SQVTM, ANQGSEA. Trimming shortened V by 3 bases and J by 0 bases, and 15 bases separated the two germline ends. Here the CDR3 reads CSVDSVGASSYNEQFF. The CDR3 DNA follows: TGCAGCGTTGACTCGGTTGGGGCTAGCTCCTACAATGAGCAGTTCTTC.

Sample share makes this clonotype large. The J gene is TRBJ2-3, the V gene TRBV5-1; D uncertain. V was trimmed by 1 base and J by 1 base, leaving 4 bases between them. The CDR3 length is 13 residues. CDR1 is SGHRS, CDR2 YFSETQ, per germline. For the CDR3, the DNA is TGCGCCAGCAGCTTGTACGGCACAGATACGCAGTATTTT. The encoded protein is CASSLYGTDTQYF. The full variable domain, its missing parts supplied by reference TRBV5-1 and TRBJ2-3, is KAGVTQTPRYLIKTRGQQVTLSCSPISGHRSVSWYQQTPGQGLQFLFEYFSETQRNKGNFPGRFSGRQFSNSRSEMNVSTLELGDSALYLCASSLYGTDTQYFGPGTRLTVL.

The CDR3 reads CASREGYEQYF. The CDR3 nucleotides are TGTGCCAGCAGGGAGGGCTACGAGCAGTACTTC. The V and J genes are TRBV2 and TRBJ2-7, with D perhaps matching TRBD2 (6 bases). Germline V lookup: CDR1 SNHLY, CDR2 FYNNEI. The CDR3 consists of 11 residues. Trimming took off 6 bases at V and 3 bases at J, with 6 bases between the two ends.

This sequence joins TRBV19 and TRBJ2-7; the D call may be TRBD1 or TRBD2 (5 bases each). V was pared by 3 bases and J by 3 bases, with 15 bases between. Germline values: CDR1 LNHDA, CDR2 SQIVND (reference sequence). CDR3 length: 15 amino acids. The CDR3 loop is CASSIGAGHFYEQYF. DNA for the CDR3: TGTGCCAGTAGTATCGGGGCAGGGCACTTCTACGAGCAGTACTTC.

J is TRBJ2-5 and V is TRBV11-2; possible D gene TRBD1, 5 bases. Germline CDR1 reads SGHAT; CDR2 reads FQNNGV. The CDR3 consists of 15 residues. V shed 2 bases and J shed 5 bases, with 15 bases lying between them. This chain's CDR3 is CASSLRVQASETQYF. The CDR3 DNA sequence: TGTGCCAGCAGCTTAAGGGTACAGGCGTCGGAGACCCAGTACTTC.

The V and J genes are TRBV5-1 and TRBJ1-2; D gene ambiguous. The CDR3 length is 14 residues. CDR1 and CDR2 from the germline V gene are SGHRS and YFSETQ. V was cut by 2 bases and J by 5 bases, with 13 bases left in between. The CDR3 loop reads CASSFAGPEYGYTF. For the CDR3, the DNA is TGCGCCAGCAGCTTTGCCGGGCCAGAGTATGGCTACACCTTC.

This clonotype was seen a few times. V gene TRBV6-1 combines with J gene TRBJ2-5; tentatively, D is TRBD2 (5 bases). Looked up from germline, CDR1 is MNHNS and CDR2 is SASEGT. The CDR3 extends over 14 amino acids. The V end lost 6 bases, the J end lost 5 bases, and 16 bases lay between the germline ends. CDR3 residues: CASSLTGYGETQYF. CDR3 nucleotide sequence: TGTGCCAGCAGCCTCACGGGGTATGGGGAGACCCAGTACTTC.

This clonotype appeared a few times. The V gene is TRBV11-2, the J gene TRBJ2-3; no clear D. CDR1 and CDR2 from the germline V gene are SGHAT and FQNNGV. The CDR3 spans 15 residues. V lost 0 bases and J 0 bases, leaving 7 bases between the germline ends. The CDR3 sequence: CASSLEYQSTDTQYF. The CDR3 region has the DNA TGTGCCAGCAGCTTAGAATACCAGAGCACAGATACGCAGTATTTT.